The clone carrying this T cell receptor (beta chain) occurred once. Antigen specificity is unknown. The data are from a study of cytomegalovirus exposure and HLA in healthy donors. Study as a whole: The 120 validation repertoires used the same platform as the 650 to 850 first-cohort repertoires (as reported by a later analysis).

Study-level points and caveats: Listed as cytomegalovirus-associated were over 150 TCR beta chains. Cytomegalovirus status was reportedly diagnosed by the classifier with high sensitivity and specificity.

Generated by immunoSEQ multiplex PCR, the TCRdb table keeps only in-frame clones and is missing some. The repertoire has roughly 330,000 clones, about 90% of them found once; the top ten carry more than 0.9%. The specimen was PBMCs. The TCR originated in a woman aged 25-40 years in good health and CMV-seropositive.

The CDR3 here is CATSRDIDNSPLHF. CDR3 nucleotide sequence: TGTGCCACCAGCAGAGATATAGATAATTCACCCCTCCACTTT. The chain recombines TRBV15 with TRBJ1-6, with unresolved D. V lost 0 bases and J 5 bases, leaving 5 bases between the germline ends. Per germline, CDR1 LNHNV and CDR2 YYDKDF (reference sequence). The CDR3 is made up of 14 amino acids.